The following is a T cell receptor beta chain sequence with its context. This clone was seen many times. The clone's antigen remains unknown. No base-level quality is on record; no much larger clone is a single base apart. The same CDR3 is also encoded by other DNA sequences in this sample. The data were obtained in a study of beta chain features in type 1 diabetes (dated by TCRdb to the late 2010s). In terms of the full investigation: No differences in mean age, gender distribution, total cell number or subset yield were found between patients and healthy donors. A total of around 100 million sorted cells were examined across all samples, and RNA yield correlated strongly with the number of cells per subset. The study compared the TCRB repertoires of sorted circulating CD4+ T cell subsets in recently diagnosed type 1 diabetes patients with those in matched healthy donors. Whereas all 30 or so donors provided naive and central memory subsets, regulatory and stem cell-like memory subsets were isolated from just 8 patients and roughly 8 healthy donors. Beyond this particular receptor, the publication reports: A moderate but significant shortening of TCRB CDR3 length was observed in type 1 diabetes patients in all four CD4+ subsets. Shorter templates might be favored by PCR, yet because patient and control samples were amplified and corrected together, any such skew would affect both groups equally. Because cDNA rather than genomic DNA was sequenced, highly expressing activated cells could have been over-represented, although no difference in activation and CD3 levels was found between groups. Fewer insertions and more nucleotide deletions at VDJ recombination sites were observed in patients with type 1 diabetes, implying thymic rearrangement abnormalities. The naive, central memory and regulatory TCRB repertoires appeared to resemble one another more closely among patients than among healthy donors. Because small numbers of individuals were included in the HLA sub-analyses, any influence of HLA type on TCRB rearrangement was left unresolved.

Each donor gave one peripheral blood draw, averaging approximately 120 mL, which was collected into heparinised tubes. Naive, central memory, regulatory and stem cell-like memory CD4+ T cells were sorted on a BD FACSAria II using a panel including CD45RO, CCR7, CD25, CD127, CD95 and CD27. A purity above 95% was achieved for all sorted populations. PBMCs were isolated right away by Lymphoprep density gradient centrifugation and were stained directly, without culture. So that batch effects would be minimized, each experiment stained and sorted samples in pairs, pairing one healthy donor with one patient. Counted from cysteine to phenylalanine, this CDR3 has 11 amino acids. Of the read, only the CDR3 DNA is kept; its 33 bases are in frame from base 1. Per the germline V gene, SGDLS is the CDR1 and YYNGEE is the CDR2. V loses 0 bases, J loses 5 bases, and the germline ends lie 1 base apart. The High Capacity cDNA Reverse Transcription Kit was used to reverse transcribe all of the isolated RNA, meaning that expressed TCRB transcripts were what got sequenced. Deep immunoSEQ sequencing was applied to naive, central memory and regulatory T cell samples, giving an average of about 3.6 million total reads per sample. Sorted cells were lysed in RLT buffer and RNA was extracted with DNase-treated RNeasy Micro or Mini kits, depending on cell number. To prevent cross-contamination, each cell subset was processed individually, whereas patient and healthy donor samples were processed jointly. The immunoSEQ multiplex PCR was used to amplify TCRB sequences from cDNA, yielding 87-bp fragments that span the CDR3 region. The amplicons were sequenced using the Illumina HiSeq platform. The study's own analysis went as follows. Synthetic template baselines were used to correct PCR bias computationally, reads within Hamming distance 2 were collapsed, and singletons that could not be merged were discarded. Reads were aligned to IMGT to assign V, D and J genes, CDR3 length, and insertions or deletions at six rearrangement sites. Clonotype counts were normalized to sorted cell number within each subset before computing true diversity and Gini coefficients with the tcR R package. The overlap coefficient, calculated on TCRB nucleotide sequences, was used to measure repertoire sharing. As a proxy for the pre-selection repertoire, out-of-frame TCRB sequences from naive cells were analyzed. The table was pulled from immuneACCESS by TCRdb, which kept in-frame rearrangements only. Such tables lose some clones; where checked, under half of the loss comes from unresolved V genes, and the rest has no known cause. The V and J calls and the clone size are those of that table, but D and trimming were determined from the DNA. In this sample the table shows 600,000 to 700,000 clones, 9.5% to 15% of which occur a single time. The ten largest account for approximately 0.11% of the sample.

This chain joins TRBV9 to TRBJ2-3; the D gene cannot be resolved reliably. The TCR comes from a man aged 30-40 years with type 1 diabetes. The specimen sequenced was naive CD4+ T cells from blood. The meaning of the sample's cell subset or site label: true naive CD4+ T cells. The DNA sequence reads TGTGCCAGCAGCGTAGGAGATACGCAGTATTTT. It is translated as CASSVGDTQYF.